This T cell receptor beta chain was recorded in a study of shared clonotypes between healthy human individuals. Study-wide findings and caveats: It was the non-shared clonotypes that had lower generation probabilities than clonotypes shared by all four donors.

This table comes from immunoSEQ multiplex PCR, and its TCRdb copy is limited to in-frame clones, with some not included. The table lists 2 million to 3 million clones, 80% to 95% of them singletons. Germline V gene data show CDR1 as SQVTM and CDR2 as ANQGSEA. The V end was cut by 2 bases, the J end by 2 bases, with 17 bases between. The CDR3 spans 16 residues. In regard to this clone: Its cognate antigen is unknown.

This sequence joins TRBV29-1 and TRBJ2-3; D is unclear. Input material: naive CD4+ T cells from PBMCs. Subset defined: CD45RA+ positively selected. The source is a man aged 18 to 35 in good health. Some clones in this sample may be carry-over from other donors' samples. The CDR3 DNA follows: TGCAGCGTTGAAATTGGTGTTCGGGCCCCCACAGATACGCAGTATTTT. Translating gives CSVEIGVRAPTDTQYF.